The 20 T cell receptor beta chains reported below all come from one sample, sequenced in a study of blood T cell repertoires in COVID-19. Data came from immunoSEQ multiplex PCR; TCRdb stores just in-frame clones and leaves some out. The data show about 270,000 clones, roughly 88% seen once. Material: PBMCs or T cells enriched from blood (not recorded which). Every receptor here comes from a woman in her thirties who had recovered from COVID-19.

The V gene is TRBV28, the J gene TRBJ1-1, with 7 bases fitting TRBD1. After removal of 5 bases from V and 3 bases from J, the junction contained 6 bases not matched to a gene. The germline gives CDR1 MDHEN, CDR2 SYDVKM. The CDR3 consists of 14 residues. In DNA, the CDR3 is TGTGCCAGCAGTCTCGTAGGGGGCCACACTGAAGCTTTCTTT. Protein: CASSLVGGHTEAFF. The complete variable domain, with remaining parts taken from reference TRBV28 and TRBJ1-1, reads DVKVTQSSRYLVKRTGEKVFLECVQDMDHENMFWYRQDPGLGLRLIYFSYDVKMKEKGDIPEGYSVSREKKERFSLILESASTNQTSMYLCASSLVGGHTEAFFGQGTRLTVV.

This rearrangement joins TRBV19 to TRBJ1-2; tentatively, D is TRBD1 (6 bases). Looked up from germline, CDR1 is LNHDA and CDR2 is SQIVND (reference sequence). V lost 5 bases and J 6 bases, leaving 16 bases between the germline ends. The CDR3 spans 14 residues. DNA for the CDR3: TGTGCCAGTAGTCTACCCAGGGGTAGGGATGGCTACACCTTC. Amino acids: CASSLPRGRDGYTF.

A single count supports this clone. The genes are TRBV6-5 and TRBJ1-5; a weak D match, TRBD1 (6 bases). This CDR3 is built from 15 residues. From germline, CDR1 is MNHEY and CDR2 SVGAGI. Trimming cost V 5 bases and J 6 bases, with 17 bases left between them. CDR3 amino acids: CASSTDRLRVQPQHF. The CDR3 DNA reads TGTGCCAGCAGTACCGACAGGCTGAGGGTTCAGCCCCAGCATTTT.

Here the CDR3 DNA reads TGCGCCAGCAGCTTGGTCACAGGGGATCCTGAAGCTTTCTTT. Translation gives CASSLVTGDPEAFF. This sequence joins TRBV5-1 and TRBJ1-1; 7 bases fit TRBD1. Germline V gene data show CDR1 as SGHRS and CDR2 as YFSETQ. The J segment lost 6 bases and the V segment lost 0 bases, leaving 5 bases of the junction unmatched. The CDR3 is made up of 14 amino acids.

The V and J genes are TRBV7-9 and TRBJ2-1; 7 positions agree with TRBD2. CDR3 size: 15 residues. V lost 3 bases and J lost 2; bases outside the gene matches: 4. Germline V gives CDR1 SEHNR, CDR2 FQNEAQ (reference sequence). The CDR3 coding sequence is TGTGCCAGCAGCTTTGTGGGAGGGCCCTACAATGAGCAGTTCTTC. This encodes CASSFVGGPYNEQFF. Full variable domain (rest looked up from reference TRBV7-9 and TRBJ2-1): DTGVSQNPRHKITKRGQNVTFRCDPISEHNRLYWYRQTLGQGPEFLTYFQNEAQLEKSRLLSDRFSAERPKGSFSTLEIQRTEQGDSAMYLCASSFVGGPYNEQFFGPGTRLTVL.

V is TRBV6-5 and J is TRBJ2-7; the D gene is possibly TRBD2 (6 bases). The CDR3 is 15 residues long. Germline V gene sequence: CDR1 MNHEY, CDR2 SVGAGI. The V and J ends lost 10 bases and 3 bases respectively, with 22 bases between them. The CDR3 here is CATGVGPRGIYEQYF. CDR3 coding DNA: TGTGCCACGGGAGTCGGGCCGCGGGGTATCTACGAGCAGTACTTC.

The chain links TRBV7-8 to TRBJ1-2; tentative D call: TRBD1 (5 bases). The germline gives CDR1 SGHVS, CDR2 FQNEAQ. This CDR3 contains 12 residues. The ends were cut back, 4 bases at V and 9 bases at J, with 12 bases in the middle. The CDR3 is CASSSRQRSYTF. The CDR3 DNA reads TGTGCCAGCAGCTCCAGACAGAGGAGCTACACCTTC.

This clone was detected only once. The chain carries TRBV25-1 and TRBJ1-3; D is possibly TRBD1 (5 bases). Trimming left V 5 bases short and J 2 bases short, with 13 bases between. The germline CDR1 and CDR2 sequences are MGHDK and SYGVNS. The CDR3 has 15 amino acids. The CDR3 coding sequence is TGTGCCAGCAGTCCTCTGGGGGGGACTGGAAACACCATATATTTT. Protein: CASSPLGGTGNTIYF.

The gene calls are TRBV10-3 and TRBJ2-7; no reliable D call. This CDR3 has 12 amino acids. V dropped 5 bases and J dropped 2 bases, with 7 bases sitting between them. Germline V gives CDR1 ENHRY, CDR2 SYGVKD. CDR3 region: CAISTTAYEQYF. In DNA form, the CDR3 reads TGTGCCATCAGTACAACAGCCTACGAGCAGTACTTC.

The chain combines TRBV10-3 with TRBJ2-7; D is uncertain. This CDR3 comprises 12 residues. The V end lost 4 bases, the J end lost 3 bases, and 7 bases lay between the germline ends. Germline CDR1 is ENHRY and CDR2 is SYGVKD. In DNA, the CDR3 is TGTGCCATCAGTGCACAGCTCTACGAGCAGTACTTC. Its protein is CAISAQLYEQYF.

This clone was seen a handful of times. The chain has TRBV23-1 and TRBJ2-3; 14 nucleotides agree with TRBD2. TRBV23-1 is designated an ORF whose function remains uncertain. After removal of 7 bases from V and 2 bases from J, the junction contained 5 bases not matched to a gene. The CDR3 is made up of 16 amino acids. The CDR3 loop is CASTGLAGDTTDTQYF. The DNA for the CDR3 is TGCGCCAGCACGGGACTAGCGGGAGACACCACAGATACGCAGTATTTT.

J is TRBJ2-1 and V is TRBV5-1; 10 bases map to TRBD1. The CDR3 length is 19 residues. V dropped 1 base and J dropped 0; count of bases not matched to a gene: 10. The germline V gene encodes CDR1 SGHRS and CDR2 YFSETQ. This CDR3 reads CASSLLTGGSGSSYNEQFF. The CDR3 DNA follows: TGCGCCAGCAGCTTGTTGACAGGGGGCAGCGGGAGCTCCTACAATGAGCAGTTCTTC.

Remarks on this clone: A read error may produce the germline difference seen at one junction end. V and J are TRBV7-9 and TRBJ2-1; the match to TRBD2 covers 8 bases. The CDR3 totals 15 residues. From germline, CDR1 is SEHNR and CDR2 FQNEAQ (reference sequence). The CDR3 here is CASSSDSGTYNEQFF. The CDR3 bases are TGTGCCAGCAGCTCAGATAGCGGGACCTATAATGAGCAGTTCTTC. The complete variable domain, with remaining parts taken from reference TRBV7-9 and TRBJ2-1, reads DTGVSQNPRHKITKRGQNVTFRCDPISEHNRLYWYRQTLGQGPEFLTYFQNEAQLEKSRLLSDRFSAERPKGSFSTLEIQRTEQGDSAMYLCASSSDSGTYNEQFFGPGTRLTVL.

The chain uses TRBV5-6 and TRBJ2-7; 7 nucleotides align to TRBD2. CDR1 SGHDT and CDR2 YYEEEE come from the germline V gene. The CDR3 is 14 residues long. The J segment lost 3 bases and the V segment lost 0 bases, leaving 3 bases of the junction unmatched. The CDR3 loop reads CASSLAWGGYEQYF. The CDR3 DNA sequence: TGTGCCAGCAGCTTGGCTTGGGGGGGCTACGAGCAGTACTTC.

This sequence joins TRBV9 and TRBJ1-1; 10 bases fit TRBD1. The CDR3 spans 16 residues. Germline-derived CDR1 and CDR2 are SGDLS and YYNGEE. The V gene end was trimmed by 3 bases and the J gene end by 0 bases; junction bases not matched to a gene: 5. The CDR3 is CASSAWDRGLNTEAFF. CDR3 in DNA: TGTGCCAGCAGCGCTTGGGACAGGGGATTGAACACTGAAGCTTTCTTT.

The chain couples TRBV4-1 to TRBJ1-1; D unresolved. The CDR3 is 14 amino acids. The V gene's germline CDR1 is MGHRA and CDR2 YSYEKL. V was shortened by 4 bases and J by 3 bases, with 12 bases between the two germline ends. The CDR3 bases are TGCGCCAGCAGCCCGGCGACTTGGGACACTGAAGCTTTCTTT. Translation gives CASSPATWDTEAFF.

This clone occurred once. The J gene is TRBJ2-5, the V gene TRBV5-1; 8 bases are a match to TRBD2. The germline V gene has CDR1 SGHRS and CDR2 YFSETQ. With V trimmed by 2 bases and J by 5 bases, 5 bases remained unmatched. This CDR3 has 14 residues. The CDR3, as DNA: TGCGCCAGCAGCTTAGCGGGAGTCGGGGAGACCCAGTACTTC. It yields the protein CASSLAGVGETQYF. The full variable domain, in which reference TRBV5-1 and TRBJ2-5 provide the parts outside the CDR3, is KAGVTQTPRYLIKTRGQQVTLSCSPISGHRSVSWYQQTPGQGLQFLFEYFSETQRNKGNFPGRFSGRQFSNSRSEMNVSTLELGDSALYLCASSLAGVGETQYFGPGTRLLVL.

This clone was seen once. The chain carries TRBV9 and TRBJ2-7, with TRBD1 identical over 11 bases. Germline loops: CDR1 SGDLS, CDR2 YYNGEE. V was pared by 7 bases and J by 5 bases, with 5 bases of the junction left unmatched. The CDR3 runs to 13 residues. As DNA, the CDR3 is TGTGCCAGCGGGGGACAGGGGGTCCACGAGCAGTACTTC. Protein sequence: CASGGQGVHEQYF.

This chain connects TRBV5-1 to TRBJ2-5, with a tentative D call TRBD1 (5 bases). The CDR3 length is 14 residues. Trimming removed 0 bases from V and 4 bases from J, with 10 bases in between. CDR1 is SGHRS and CDR2 is YFSETQ in the germline V gene. The CDR3 loop reads CASSLEGAGETQYF. The CDR3 DNA sequence: TGCGCCAGCAGCTTGGAAGGGGCTGGAGAGACCCAGTACTTC.

This clone was observed once. The chain uses TRBV2 and TRBJ1-1; no clear D gene. Germline-derived CDR1 and CDR2 are SNHLY and FYNNEI. Trimming pared 3 bases from V and 1 base from J, leaving 12 bases between. The CDR3 runs to 15 residues. CDR3 DNA: TGTGCCAGCAGTGATAGTCCTCCCTGGAACACTGAAGCTTTCTTT. Translating it yields CASSDSPPWNTEAFF.